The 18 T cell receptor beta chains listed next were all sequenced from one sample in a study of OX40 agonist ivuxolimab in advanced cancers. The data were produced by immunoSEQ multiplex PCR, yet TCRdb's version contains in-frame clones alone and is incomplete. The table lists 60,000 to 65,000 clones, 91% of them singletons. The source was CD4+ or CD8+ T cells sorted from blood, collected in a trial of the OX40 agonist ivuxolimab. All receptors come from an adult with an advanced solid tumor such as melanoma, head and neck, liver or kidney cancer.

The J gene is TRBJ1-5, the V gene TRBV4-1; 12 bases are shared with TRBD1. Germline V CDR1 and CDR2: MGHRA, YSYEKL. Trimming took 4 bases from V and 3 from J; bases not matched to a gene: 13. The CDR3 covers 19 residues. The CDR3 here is CASSPTGGQGAQDNQPQHF. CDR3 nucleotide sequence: TGCGCCAGCAGCCCTACTGGGGGACAGGGGGCGCAGGACAATCAGCCCCAGCATTTT.

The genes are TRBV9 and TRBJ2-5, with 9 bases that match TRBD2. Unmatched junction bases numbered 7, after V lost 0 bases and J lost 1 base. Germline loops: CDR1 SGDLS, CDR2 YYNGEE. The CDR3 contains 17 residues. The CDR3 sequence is CASSVAPLAGIQETQYF. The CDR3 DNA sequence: TGTGCCAGCAGCGTAGCTCCCCTAGCGGGGATCCAAGAGACCCAGTACTTC. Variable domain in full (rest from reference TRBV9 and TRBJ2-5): DSGVTQTPKHLITATGQRVTLRCSPRSGDLSVYWYQQSLDQGLQFLIQYYNGEERAKGNILERFSAQQFPDLHSELNLSSLELGDSALYFCASSVAPLAGIQETQYFGPGTRLLVL.

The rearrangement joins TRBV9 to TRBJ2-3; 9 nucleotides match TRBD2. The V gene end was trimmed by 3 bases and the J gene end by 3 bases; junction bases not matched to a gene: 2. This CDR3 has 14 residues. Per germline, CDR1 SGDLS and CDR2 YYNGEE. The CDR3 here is CASSGGLATDTQYF. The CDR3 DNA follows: TGTGCCAGCAGCGGGGGACTAGCTACAGATACGCAGTATTTT.

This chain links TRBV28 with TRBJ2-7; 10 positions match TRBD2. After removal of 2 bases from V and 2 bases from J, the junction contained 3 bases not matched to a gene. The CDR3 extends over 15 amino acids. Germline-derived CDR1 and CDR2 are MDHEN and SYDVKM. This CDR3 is CASSLKGLATYEQYF. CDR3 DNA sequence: TGTGCCAGCAGTTTAAAGGGACTAGCGACCTACGAGCAGTACTTC.

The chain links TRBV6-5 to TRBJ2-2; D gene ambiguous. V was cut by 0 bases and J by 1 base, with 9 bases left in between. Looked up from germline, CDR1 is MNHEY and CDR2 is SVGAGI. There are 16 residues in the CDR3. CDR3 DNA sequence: TGTGCCAGCAGTTACTCGGTGATGGTGAACACCGGGGAGCTGTTTTTT. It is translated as CASSYSVMVNTGELFF.

In nucleotides, the CDR3 is TGTGCCAGTTGTGGGGGACACTCGCTCGGCCACGAGCAGTACTTC. Its translation: CASCGGHSLGHEQYF. The chain employs TRBV28 and TRBJ2-7, with D tentatively TRBD1 (6 bases). V shed 9 bases and J shed 5 bases, with 23 bases lying between them. CDR1 and CDR2 (germline): MDHEN, SYDVKM. There are 15 residues in the CDR3.

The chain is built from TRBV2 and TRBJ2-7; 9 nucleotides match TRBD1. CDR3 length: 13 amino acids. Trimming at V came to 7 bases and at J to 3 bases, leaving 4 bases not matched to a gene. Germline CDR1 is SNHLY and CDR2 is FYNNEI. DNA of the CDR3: TGTGCCAGCACTAGGACAGGGGTCTACGAGCAGTACTTC. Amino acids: CASTRTGVYEQYF.

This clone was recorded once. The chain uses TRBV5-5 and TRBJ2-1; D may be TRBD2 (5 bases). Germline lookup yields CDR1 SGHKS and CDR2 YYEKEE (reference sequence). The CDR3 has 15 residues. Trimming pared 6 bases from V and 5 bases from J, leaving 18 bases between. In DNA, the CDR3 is TGTGCCAGCAAACATACCGGGAACGACAACAATGAGCAGTTCTTC. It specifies CASKHTGNDNNEQFF.

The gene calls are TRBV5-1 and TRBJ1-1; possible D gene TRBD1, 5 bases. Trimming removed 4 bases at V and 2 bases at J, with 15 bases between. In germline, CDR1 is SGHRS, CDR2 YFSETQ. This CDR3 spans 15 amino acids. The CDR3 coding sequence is TGCGCCAGCAGCCCGCAGGGACCCAGTAACACTGAAGCTTTCTTT. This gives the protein CASSPQGPSNTEAFF.

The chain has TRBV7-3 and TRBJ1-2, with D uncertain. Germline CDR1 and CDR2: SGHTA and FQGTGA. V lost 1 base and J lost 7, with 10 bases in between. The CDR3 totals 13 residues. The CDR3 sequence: CASSLNVGSGYTF. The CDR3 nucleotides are TGTGCCAGCAGCTTAAATGTAGGGTCTGGCTACACCTTC.

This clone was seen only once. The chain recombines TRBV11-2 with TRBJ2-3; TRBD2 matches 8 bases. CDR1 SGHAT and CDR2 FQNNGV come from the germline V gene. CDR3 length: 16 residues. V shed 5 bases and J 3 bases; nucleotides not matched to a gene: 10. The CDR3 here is CASSPSGSIWTDTQYF. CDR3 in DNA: TGTGCCAGCAGCCCGAGCGGGAGTATTTGGACAGATACGCAGTATTTT.

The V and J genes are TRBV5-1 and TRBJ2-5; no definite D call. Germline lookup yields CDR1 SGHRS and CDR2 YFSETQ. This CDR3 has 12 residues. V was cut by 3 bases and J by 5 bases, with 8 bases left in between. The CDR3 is CASSWNGETQYF. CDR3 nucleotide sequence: TGCGCCAGCAGCTGGAACGGGGAGACCCAGTACTTC.

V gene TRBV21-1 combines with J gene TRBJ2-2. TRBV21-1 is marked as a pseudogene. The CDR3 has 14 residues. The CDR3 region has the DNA TGTGCCAGCAGCAAATCCTCAGAGACCGGGGAGCTGTTTTTT. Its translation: CASSKSSETGELFF.

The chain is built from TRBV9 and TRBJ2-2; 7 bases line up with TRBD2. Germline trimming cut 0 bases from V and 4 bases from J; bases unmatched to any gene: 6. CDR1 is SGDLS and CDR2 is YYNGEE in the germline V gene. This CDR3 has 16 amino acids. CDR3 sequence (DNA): TGTGCCAGCAGCGTAGGACTAGCTGAGGGCACCGGGGAGCTGTTTTTT. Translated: CASSVGLAEGTGELFF. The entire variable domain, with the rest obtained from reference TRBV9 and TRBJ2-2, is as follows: DSGVTQTPKHLITATGQRVTLRCSPRSGDLSVYWYQQSLDQGLQFLIQYYNGEERAKGNILERFSAQQFPDLHSELNLSSLELGDSALYFCASSVGLAEGTGELFFGEGSRLTVL.

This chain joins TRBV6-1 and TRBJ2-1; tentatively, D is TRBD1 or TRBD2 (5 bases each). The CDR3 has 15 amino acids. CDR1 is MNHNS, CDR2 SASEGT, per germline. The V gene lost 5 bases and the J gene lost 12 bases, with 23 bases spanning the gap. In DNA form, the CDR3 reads TGTGCCAGCAGTTTGGAGCACGGGACCCTTTCGCGGCAGTTCTTC. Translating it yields CASSLEHGTLSRQFF.

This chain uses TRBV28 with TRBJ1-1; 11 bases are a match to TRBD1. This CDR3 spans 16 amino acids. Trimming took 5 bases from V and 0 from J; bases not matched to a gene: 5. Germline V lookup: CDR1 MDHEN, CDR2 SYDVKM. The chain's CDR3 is CASSGQGARLNTEAFF. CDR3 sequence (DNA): TGTGCCAGCAGTGGACAGGGGGCGCGATTGAACACTGAAGCTTTCTTT.

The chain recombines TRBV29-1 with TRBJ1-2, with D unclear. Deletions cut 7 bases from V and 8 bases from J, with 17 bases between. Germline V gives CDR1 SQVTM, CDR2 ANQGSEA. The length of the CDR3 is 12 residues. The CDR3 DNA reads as TGCAGCGGAGATGGCGGTATCGACGGCTACACCTTC. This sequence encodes CSGDGGIDGYTF. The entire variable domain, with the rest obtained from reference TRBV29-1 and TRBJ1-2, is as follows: SAVISQKPSRDICQRGTSLTIQCQVDSQVTMMFWYRQQPGQSLTLIATANQGSEATYESGFVIDKFPISRPNLTFSTLTVSNMSPEDSSIYLCSGDGGIDGYTFGSGTRLTVV.

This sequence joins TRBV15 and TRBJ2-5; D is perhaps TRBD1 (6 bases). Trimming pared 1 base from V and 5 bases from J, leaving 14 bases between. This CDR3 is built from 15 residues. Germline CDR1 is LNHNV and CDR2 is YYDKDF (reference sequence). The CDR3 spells CATSRVGRGQETQYF. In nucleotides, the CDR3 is TGTGCCACCAGCAGAGTTGGCAGGGGCCAGGAGACCCAGTACTTC.